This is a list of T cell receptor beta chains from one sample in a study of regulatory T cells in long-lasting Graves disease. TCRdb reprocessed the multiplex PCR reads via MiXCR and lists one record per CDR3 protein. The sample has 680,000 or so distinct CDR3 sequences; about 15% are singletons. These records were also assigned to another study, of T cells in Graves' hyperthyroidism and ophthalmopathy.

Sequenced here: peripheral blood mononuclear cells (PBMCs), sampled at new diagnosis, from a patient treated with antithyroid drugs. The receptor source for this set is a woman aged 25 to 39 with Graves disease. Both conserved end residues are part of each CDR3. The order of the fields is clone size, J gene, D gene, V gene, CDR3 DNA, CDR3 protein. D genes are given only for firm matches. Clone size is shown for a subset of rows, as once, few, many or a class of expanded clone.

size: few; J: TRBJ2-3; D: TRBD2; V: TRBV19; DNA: TGTGCCACCCAACCGGTCACTAGCGGGACGGGTACGCAGTATTTT; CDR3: CATQPVTSGTGTQYF
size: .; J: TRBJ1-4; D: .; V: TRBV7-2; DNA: TGTGCCAGCAGCAGAGGGGGGTTAAATGAAAAACTGTTTTTT; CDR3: CASSRGGLNEKLFF
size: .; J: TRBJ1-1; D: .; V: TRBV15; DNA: TGTGCCACCAGCAGAGATAAATGGACCTCGGAAGCTTTCTTT; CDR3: CATSRDKWTSEAFF
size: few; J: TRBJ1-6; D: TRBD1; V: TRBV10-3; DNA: TGTGCCATCAGCTCGGACAGGGGAAATTCACCCCTCCACTTT; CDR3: CAISSDRGNSPLHF
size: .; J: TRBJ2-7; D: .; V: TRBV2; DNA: TGTGCCAGCAGTTATACCCCGGGCCTCACCTACGAGCAGTACTTC; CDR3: CASSYTPGLTYEQYF
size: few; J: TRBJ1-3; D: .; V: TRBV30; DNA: TGTGCCTGGAGTGTATGGGGCAACTCTGGAAACACCATATATTTT; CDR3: CAWSVWGNSGNTIYF
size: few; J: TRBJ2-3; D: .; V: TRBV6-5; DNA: TGTGCCAGCAGTTGGACCGGTCTTGGGACAGATACGCAGTATTTT; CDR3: CASSWTGLGTDTQYF
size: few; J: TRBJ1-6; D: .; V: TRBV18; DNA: TGTGCCAGCTCACCGGGGACTAATTCACCCCTCCACTTT; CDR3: CASSPGTNSPLHF
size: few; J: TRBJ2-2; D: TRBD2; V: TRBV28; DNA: TGTGCCAGCAGTTTATTAAACGCGGGAGAATCGGGCACCGGGGAGCTGTTTTTT; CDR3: CASSLLNAGESGTGELFF
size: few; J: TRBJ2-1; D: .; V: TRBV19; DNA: TGTGCCAGTAGTATAGGGGACAAGAGGTCTTATTTAAGCTCCTACAATGAGCAGTTCTTC; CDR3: CASSIGDKRSYLSSYNEQFF
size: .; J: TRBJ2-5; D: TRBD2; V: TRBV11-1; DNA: TGTGCCAGCAGCTTAAATCCCCCCGGGACTAGCTCAGAGACCCAGTACTTC; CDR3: CASSLNPPGTSSETQYF
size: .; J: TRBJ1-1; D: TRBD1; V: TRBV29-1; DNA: TGCAGCGTTGGGGATACAGGGGCCGCGAACACTGAAGCTTTCTTT; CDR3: CSVGDTGAANTEAFF
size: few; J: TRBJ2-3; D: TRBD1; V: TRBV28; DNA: TGTGCCAGCAGTACAGGGGGCAAGGGCCCAGATACGCAGTATTTT; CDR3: CASSTGGKGPDTQYF